Following are 30 T cell receptor beta chains from one sample sequenced in a study of blood T cell repertoires in COVID-19. The table came from immunoSEQ multiplex PCR; TCRdb's copy has only in-frame clones and leaves some out. The sample includes about 76,000 clones, around 83% of them seen just once. Sample: peripheral blood. The receptors were gathered from a man aged 80 or over with acute or convalescent COVID-19.

This clone was picked up one time. The rearrangement uses TRBV11-3 and TRBJ2-7, with a possible D match to TRBD2 (5 bases). Trimming stripped 2 bases from V and 2 bases from J, with 7 bases between. CDR3 length equals 13 residues. Germline-derived CDR1 and CDR2 are SGHNT and YENEEA. CDR3 in DNA: TGTGCCAGCAGCTTAATCGGGGCCTACGAGCAGTACTTC. Residues: CASSLIGAYEQYF. Based on the CDR3 plus reference TRBV11-3 and TRBJ2-7, the full variable domain is EAGVVQSPRYKIIEKKQPVAFWCNPISGHNTLYWYLQNLGQGPELLIRYENEEAVDDSQLPKDRFSAERLKGVDSTLKIQPAELGDSAVYLCASSLIGAYEQYFGPGTRLTVT.

CDR3 sequence (DNA): TGCAGCGTTGACCGGACTAGCGGGACCGGCCAAGAGACCCAGTACTTC. Encoded protein: CSVDRTSGTGQETQYF. The V call is TRBV29-1, the J call TRBJ2-5; the match to TRBD2 covers 12 bases. V trimming: 3 bases; J trimming: 1 base; junction bases outside the gene matches: 6. This CDR3 has 16 residues. CDR1 and CDR2 from the germline V gene are SQVTM and ANQGSEA.

The chain employs TRBV4-3 and TRBJ2-2; 9 nucleotides agree with TRBD2. The V gene's germline CDR1 is LGHNA and CDR2 YSLEER. The CDR3 sequence is 16 residues long. V was pared by 5 bases and J by 2 bases, with 6 bases of the junction left unmatched. This CDR3 reads CASSSVTSGNTGELFF. The CDR3 DNA follows: TGCGCCAGCAGCTCGGTGACTAGCGGAAACACCGGGGAGCTGTTTTTT.

This clone was observed once. The V gene is TRBV9, the J gene TRBJ2-1; 13 bases map to TRBD2. Germline V gene data show CDR1 as SGDLS and CDR2 as YYNGEE. This CDR3 spans 17 amino acids. Trimming at V came to 0 bases and at J to 0 bases, leaving 0 bases not matched to a gene. CDR3 sequence (DNA): TGTGCCAGCAGCGTAGGGACTAGCGGGAGCTCCTACAATGAGCAGTTCTTC. It codes for CASSVGTSGSSYNEQFF.

The J gene is TRBJ2-4, the V gene TRBV10-3, with unresolved D. V lost 0 bases to trimming and J lost 3 bases, with 9 bases between them. Germline loops: CDR1 ENHRY, CDR2 SYGVKD. The CDR3 has 15 amino acids. Here the CDR3 DNA reads TGTGCCATCAGTGAGTCGAGTGACATCAAAAACATTCAGTACTTC. It is translated as CAISESSDIKNIQYF.

The chain couples TRBV15 to TRBJ2-1; D remains unclear. The germline CDR1 and CDR2 sequences are LNHNV and YYDKDF (reference sequence). The V gene lost 2 bases and the J gene lost 5 bases, with 16 bases spanning the gap. The length of the CDR3 is 16 residues. Here the CDR3 reads CATSRNLWSTDNEQFF. The CDR3, as DNA: TGTGCCACCAGCAGAAACCTTTGGTCTACGGACAATGAGCAGTTCTTC.

The V and J genes are TRBV28 and TRBJ1-2; TRBD1 might be the D (5 bases). This CDR3 comprises 15 residues. The germline V and J ends were trimmed by 10 bases and 1 base, with 19 bases remaining between them. CDR1 and CDR2 from the germline V gene are MDHEN and SYDVKM. The DNA for the CDR3 is TGTGCCACCTTTCATACGACAGAAAGTAACTATGGCTACACCTTC. Amino acid sequence: CATFHTTESNYGYTF.

This chain links TRBV2 with TRBJ1-5; 7 bases fit TRBD1. The J segment lost 9 bases and the V segment lost 7 bases, leaving 15 bases of the junction unmatched. The CDR3 spans 15 residues. Germline V lookup: CDR1 SNHLY, CDR2 FYNNEI. CDR3 protein: CASTEGTVRIRPQHF. The CDR3 bases are TGTGCCAGCACCGAAGGGACAGTCAGAATCCGGCCCCAGCATTTT. Variable domain in full (rest from reference TRBV2 and TRBJ1-5): EPEVTQTPSHQVTQMGQEVILRCVPISNHLYFYWYRQILGQKVEFLVSFYNNEISEKSEIFDDQFSVERPDGSNFTLKIRSTKLEDSAMYFCASTEGTVRIRPQHFGDGTRLSIL.

J is TRBJ1-1 and V is TRBV5-1, with TRBD1 matching 9 bases. V trimming: 4 bases; J trimming: 4 bases; junction bases outside the gene matches: 8. The CDR3 loop spans 15 amino acids. Per germline, CDR1 SGHRS and CDR2 YFSETQ. CDR3 DNA sequence: TGCGCCAGCAGCCGCGGACAGGGGCAGGGCACTGAAGCTTTCTTT. This codes for CASSRGQGQGTEAFF.

The rearrangement uses TRBV4-1 and TRBJ1-5; the match to TRBD1 covers 10 bases. Trimming cost V 4 bases and J 4 bases; bases outside gene matches: 4. Germline V lookup: CDR1 MGHRA, CDR2 YSYEKL. The CDR3 has 15 amino acids. The CDR3 spells CASSRGQGYNQPQHF. CDR3 nucleotide sequence: TGCGCCAGCAGCCGGGGACAGGGGTATAATCAGCCCCAGCATTTT.

A few counts support this clone. The chain joins TRBV5-1 to TRBJ2-2; no definite D call. Trimming removed 2 bases from V and 4 bases from J, with 12 bases in between. The CDR3 totals 15 residues. CDR1 and CDR2 from the germline V gene are SGHRS and YFSETQ. In nucleotides, the CDR3 is TGCGCCAGCAGCTTCTCCGAACCCAGCACCGGGGAGCTGTTTTTT. It encodes CASSFSEPSTGELFF.

This clone was seen only once. V and J are TRBV7-3 and TRBJ1-2; the match to TRBD1 covers 7 bases. V shed 4 bases, J shed 8 bases, and the junction held 7 bases outside the gene matches. Germline CDR1 SGHTA, CDR2 FQGTGA. The CDR3 contains 13 residues. The CDR3 protein is CASSSGGTAGYTF. CDR3 nucleotide sequence: TGTGCCAGCAGCTCCGGCGGGACAGCGGGCTACACCTTC.

The chain links TRBV5-8 to TRBJ1-5, with D perhaps matching TRBD1 (5 bases). The germline gives CDR1 SGHTS, CDR2 YDEGEE. The CDR3 runs 16 residues. V gave up 0 bases and J gave up 7 bases, with 17 bases separating them. The CDR3 bases are TGTGCCAGCAGCTTGGTGACCAGGGCCTTCGGGCAGCCCCAGCATTTT. It is translated as CASSLVTRAFGQPQHF.

This clone was detected once. The chain employs TRBV6-5 and TRBJ1-1, with a possible D match to TRBD1 (5 bases). The CDR3 length is 13 residues. CDR1 and CDR2 from the germline V gene are MNHEY and SVGAGI. V lost 5 bases to trimming and J lost 0 bases, with 7 bases between them. CDR3 amino acids: CASSRQMNTEAFF. The DNA of the CDR3 is TGTGCCAGCAGTAGACAGATGAACACTGAAGCTTTCTTT.

V gene TRBV11-2 combines with J gene TRBJ2-7; 8 nucleotides align to TRBD2. The germline CDR1 and CDR2 sequences are SGHAT and FQNNGV. The CDR3 consists of 17 residues. V was clipped by 2 bases and J by 2 bases; unmatched bases: 11. CDR3 sequence (DNA): TGTGCCAGCAGCTTATGGGGTCCGAGCGGGGGCACCTACGAGCAGTACTTC. Translated, it gives CASSLWGPSGGTYEQYF.

This chain links TRBV5-5 with TRBJ2-5; 7 bases fit TRBD2. The junction had 2 bases not matched to a gene; V was cut back by 1 base and J by 5 bases. CDR1 and CDR2 from the germline V gene are SGHKS and YYEKEE (reference sequence). The CDR3 covers 13 residues. The CDR3 is CASSLSGRETQYF. In DNA form, the CDR3 reads TGTGCCAGCAGCTTGTCCGGGAGGGAGACCCAGTACTTC.

The chain uses TRBV29-1 and TRBJ2-6; 7 bases are shared with TRBD1. V was clipped by 5 bases and J by 0 bases; unmatched bases: 7. Germline-derived CDR1 and CDR2 are SQVTM and ANQGSEA. This CDR3 contains 16 residues. Here the CDR3 DNA reads TGCAGCGTTTCAGACACAGGGGACTCTGGGGCCAACGTCCTGACTTTC. Protein sequence: CSVSDTGDSGANVLTF.

This chain uses TRBV4-3 with TRBJ2-3; 10 bases are shared with TRBD2. The trim removed 3 bases at V and 1 base at J, leaving 1 base unmatched. The CDR3 is made up of 15 amino acids. The V gene's germline CDR1 is LGHNA and CDR2 YSLEER. This CDR3 reads CASSHGLAGTDTQYF. Here the CDR3 DNA reads TGCGCCAGCAGCCACGGACTAGCGGGCACAGATACGCAGTATTTT.

This chain connects TRBV7-3 to TRBJ2-5; D call uncertain. The V gene lost 4 bases and the J gene lost 4 bases, with 10 bases spanning the gap. Germline CDR1 is SGHTA and CDR2 is FQGTGA. The CDR3 is 13 amino acids. The CDR3 nucleotides are TGTGCCAGCAGCTCAAGCCATGGAGAGACCCAGTACTTC. Translation: CASSSSHGETQYF. The whole variable domain, filled in from reference TRBV7-3 and TRBJ2-5, reads GAGVSQTPSNKVTEKGKYVELRCDPISGHTALYWYRQSLGQGPEFLIYFQGTGAADDSGLPNDRFFAVRPEGSVSTLKIQRTERGDSAVYLCASSSSHGETQYFGPGTRLLVL.

In this sample, this clone turned up once. The J gene is TRBJ1-6, the V gene TRBV7-6; the D is unclear. Germline V CDR1 and CDR2: SGHVS, FNYEAQ. CDR3 length: 15 residues. Trimming removed 10 bases from V and 2 bases from J, with 15 bases in between. CDR3 nucleotide sequence: TGTGCCAAAGCTGCCCTGGAGGCCTATAATTCACCCCTCCACTTT. This sequence encodes CAKAALEAYNSPLHF.

The CDR3, as DNA: TGTGCCAGCAGTACCTCAGGGGCAGGGGCTGATTCACCCCTCCACTTT. This gives the protein CASSTSGAGADSPLHF. V gene TRBV28 combines with J gene TRBJ1-6; D may be TRBD1 (6 bases). In germline, CDR1 is MDHEN, CDR2 SYDVKM. This CDR3 has 16 amino acids. Trimming removed 5 bases from V and 8 bases from J, with 19 bases in between.

The rearrangement joins TRBV20-1 to TRBJ2-1; D uncertain. The CDR3 length is 11 residues. CDR1 and CDR2 from the germline V gene are DFQATT and SNEGSKA (reference sequence). Trimming pared 5 bases from V and 8 bases from J, leaving 10 bases between. The CDR3 spells CSAVPVDEQFF. Here the CDR3 DNA reads TGCAGTGCTGTTCCGGTGGATGAGCAGTTCTTC.

This chain connects TRBV6-2 or TRBV6-3 to TRBJ2-7; 9 nucleotides match TRBD1. J gave up 1 base and V 4 bases, and 5 bases lay outside the gene matches. Germline V gives CDR1 MNHEY, CDR2 SVGEGT. This CDR3 has 15 residues. The CDR3 region has the DNA TGTGCCAGCAGTTTACCGGGACAGGGATCCTACGAGCAGTACTTC. This translates into CASSLPGQGSYEQYF.

This clone was observed a handful of times. DNA for the CDR3: TGTGCCAGCAGCGTAGCTAGAGGGCCTAGCGGGGCAGATACGCAGTATTTT. It encodes CASSVARGPSGADTQYF. This rearrangement joins TRBV9 to TRBJ2-3; 9 bases line up with TRBD2. V was pared by 0 bases and J by 4 bases, with 9 bases of the junction left unmatched. Germline V CDR1 and CDR2: SGDLS, YYNGEE. This CDR3 is 17 amino acids long.

This chain connects TRBV10-3 to TRBJ1-6; D ambiguous. V gave up 10 bases and J gave up 5 bases, with 15 bases separating them. The CDR3 has 14 residues. Germline-derived CDR1 and CDR2 are ENHRY and SYGVKD. CDR3 protein: CATRTEVHNSPLHF. The CDR3 nucleotides are TGTGCCACAAGGACGGAGGTTCATAATTCACCCCTCCACTTT.

The chain is built from TRBV5-5 and TRBJ1-2, with 7 bases aligning to TRBD1. Trimming cost V 4 bases and J 3 bases; bases outside gene matches: 9. The CDR3 runs to 15 residues. CDR1 SGHKS and CDR2 YYEKEE come from the germline V gene (reference sequence). The CDR3 here is CASSPVEGADYGYTF. The DNA for the CDR3 is TGTGCCAGCAGCCCCGTGGAGGGGGCTGACTATGGCTACACCTTC.

This clone was observed a handful of times. The chain carries TRBV7-8 and TRBJ2-7; D unclear. Germline CDR1 and CDR2: SGHVS and FQNEAQ. Trimming removed 0 bases from V and 4 bases from J, with 7 bases in between. The CDR3 contains 13 residues. The CDR3 DNA is TGTGCCAGCAGCTTAGCTTTCCTTTACGAGCAGTACTTC. Its translation: CASSLAFLYEQYF.

The chain carries TRBV19 and TRBJ2-1; D perhaps matches TRBD2 (6 bases). Trimming cost V 1 base and J 5 bases, with 9 bases left between them. Per the germline V gene, CDR1 is LNHDA and CDR2 is SQIVND (reference sequence). There are 14 residues in the CDR3. CDR3 DNA sequence: TGTGCCAGTAGTATAGTGCGGGGTCACAATGAGCAGTTCTTC. Its translation is CASSIVRGHNEQFF.

The J gene is TRBJ1-1, the V gene TRBV7-2, with a possible D match to TRBD1 (6 bases). The CDR3 is made up of 16 amino acids. Trimming left V 5 bases short and J 0 bases short, with 16 bases between. From germline, CDR1 is SGHTA and CDR2 FQGNSA. The CDR3 DNA is TGTGCCAGCAGCCCACGGGGGGGCAGGGTGAACACTGAAGCTTTCTTT. This translates into CASSPRGGRVNTEAFF.

The chain has TRBV6-5 and TRBJ2-4; the match to TRBD1 covers 9 bases. V lost 4 bases to trimming and J lost 1 base; unmatched junction nucleotides: 5. This CDR3 is built from 16 residues. Germline V gene data show CDR1 as MNHEY and CDR2 as SVGAGI. DNA for the CDR3: TGTGCCAGCAGTTCTGCCGGGACAGGGGCCAAAAACATTCAGTACTTC. Encoded protein: CASSSAGTGAKNIQYF.